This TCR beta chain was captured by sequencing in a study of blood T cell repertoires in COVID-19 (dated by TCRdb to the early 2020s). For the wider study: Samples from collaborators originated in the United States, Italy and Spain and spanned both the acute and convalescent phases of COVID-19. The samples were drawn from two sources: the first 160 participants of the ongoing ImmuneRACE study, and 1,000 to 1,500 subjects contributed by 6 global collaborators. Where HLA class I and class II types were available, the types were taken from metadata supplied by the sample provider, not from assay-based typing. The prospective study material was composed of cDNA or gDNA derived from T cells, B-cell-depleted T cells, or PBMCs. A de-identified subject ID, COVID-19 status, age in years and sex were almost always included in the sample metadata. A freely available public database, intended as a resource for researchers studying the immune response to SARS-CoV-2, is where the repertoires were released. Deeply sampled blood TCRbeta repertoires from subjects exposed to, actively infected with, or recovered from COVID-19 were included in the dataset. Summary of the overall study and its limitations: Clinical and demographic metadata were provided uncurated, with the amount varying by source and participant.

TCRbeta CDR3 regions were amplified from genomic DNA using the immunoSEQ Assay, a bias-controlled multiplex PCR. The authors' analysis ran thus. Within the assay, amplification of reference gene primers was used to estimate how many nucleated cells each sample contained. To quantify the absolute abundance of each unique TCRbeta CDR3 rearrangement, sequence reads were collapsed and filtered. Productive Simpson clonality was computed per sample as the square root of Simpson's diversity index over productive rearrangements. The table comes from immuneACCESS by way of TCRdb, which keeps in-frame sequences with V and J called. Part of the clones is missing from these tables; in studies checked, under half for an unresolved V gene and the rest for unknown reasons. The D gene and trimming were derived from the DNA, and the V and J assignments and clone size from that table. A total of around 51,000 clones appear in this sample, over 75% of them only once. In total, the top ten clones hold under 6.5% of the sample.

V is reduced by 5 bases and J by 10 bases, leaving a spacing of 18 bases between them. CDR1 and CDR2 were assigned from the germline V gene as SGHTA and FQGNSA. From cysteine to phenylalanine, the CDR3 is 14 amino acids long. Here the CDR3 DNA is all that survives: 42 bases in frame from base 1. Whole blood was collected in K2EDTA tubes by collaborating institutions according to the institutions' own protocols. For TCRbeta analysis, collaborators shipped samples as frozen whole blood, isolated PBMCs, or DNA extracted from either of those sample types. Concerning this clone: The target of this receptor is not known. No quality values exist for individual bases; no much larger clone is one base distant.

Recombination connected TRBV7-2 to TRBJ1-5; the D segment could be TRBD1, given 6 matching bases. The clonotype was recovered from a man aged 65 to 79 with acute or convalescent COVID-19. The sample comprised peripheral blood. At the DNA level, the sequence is TGTGCCAGCAGCCCTACGGGACACCAGACCCCCCAGCATTTT. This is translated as CASSPTGHQTPQHF.